These 22 T cell receptor beta chains were all obtained from the same sample, sequenced in a study of blood T cells in healthy people across ages. The second PCR ran roughly 6 to 12 cycles with a sample-barcoded 5' primer and J-beta primers. TCRdb reprocessed the 5' RACE reads with MiXCR, giving one entry per CDR3 protein. The table lists under 850,000 distinct CDR3 sequences, around 36% of them singletons. The sequenced sample was blood. The receptors were sampled from a man between 18 and 29 years old in good health.

This clonotype appeared a few times. The chain joins TRBV6-5 to TRBJ1-2; D gene unclear. Per germline, CDR1 MNHEY and CDR2 SVGAGI. The V end was cut by 0 bases, the J end by 1 base, with 6 bases between. The CDR3 has 14 residues. The CDR3: CASSYSTGNYGYTF. The CDR3 region has the DNA TGTGCCAGCAGTTACTCGACCGGTAACTATGGCTACACCTTC.

This CDR3 reads CASSVAQTTDTQYF. In DNA, the CDR3 is TGTGCCAGCAGCGTAGCTCAGACCACAGATACGCAGTATTTT. The chain has TRBV9 and TRBJ2-3; no clear D. Germline CDR1 is SGDLS and CDR2 is YYNGEE. CDR3 length: 14 residues. Trimming took off 0 bases at V and 2 bases at J, with 7 bases between the two ends.

The chain links TRBV28 to TRBJ2-1; the D gene could be TRBD1 or TRBD2 (6 bases each). Trimming removed 5 bases at V and 4 bases at J, with 15 bases between. This CDR3 is 15 amino acids long. Per the germline V gene, CDR1 is MDHEN and CDR2 is SYDVKM. CDR3 region: CASSPQRGRYNEQFF. The CDR3 DNA sequence: TGTGCCAGCAGTCCCCAGAGGGGGAGGTACAATGAGCAGTTCTTC.

The CDR3 here is CASSQPGNSYNEQYF. CDR3 coding DNA: TGTGCCAGCAGCCAACCGGGGAATAGCTACAATGAGCAGTACTTC. V usage is TRBV14 and J usage is TRBJ2-1; D is possibly TRBD2 (5 bases). The J call may be in error: the DNA end matches TRBJ2-7 better. The CDR3 has 15 residues. The germline V gene has CDR1 SGHDN and CDR2 FVKESK.

This clonotype was counted at least ten times. The chain recombines TRBV7-2 with TRBJ2-5; D is unresolved. Germline CDR1 is SGHTA and CDR2 is FQGNSA. This CDR3 has 13 amino acids. Trimming removed 0 bases at V and 3 bases at J, with 5 bases between. For the CDR3, the DNA is TGTGCCAGCAGCTTAGCACCCGAAGAGACCCAGTACTTC. This encodes CASSLAPEETQYF.

This clonotype was counted only a few times. The chain combines TRBV24-1 with TRBJ1-5, with 8 bases identical to TRBD1. The CDR3 sequence is 16 residues long. The germline V gene has CDR1 KGHDR and CDR2 SFDVKD. J gave up 6 bases and V 2 bases, and 8 bases lay outside the gene matches. The CDR3, as DNA: TGTGCCACCAGTGATTCAAAGACAGGGGATAGTCAGCCCCAGCATTTT. It is translated as CATSDSKTGDSQPQHF.

This clonotype was counted once. The rearrangement uses TRBV9 and TRBJ2-2; D is unclear. Per germline, CDR1 SGDLS and CDR2 YYNGEE. V gave up 3 bases and J gave up 1 base, with 19 bases separating them. The CDR3 is made up of 18 amino acids. The CDR3 region is CASSDSPVRVRNTGELFF. CDR3 bases: TGTGCCAGCAGCGACTCTCCCGTTCGGGTGCGGAACACCGGGGAGCTGTTTTTT.

The genes are TRBV9 and TRBJ1-6; D gene unclear. This CDR3 is built from 13 residues. The V gene's germline CDR1 is SGDLS and CDR2 YYNGEE. Between the trimmed V and J ends, which lost 4 bases and 14 bases, there was a span of 16 bases. CDR3 loop: CASSPTLNPSLHF. The CDR3 DNA reads TGTGCCAGCAGCCCGACCTTAAATCCATCCCTCCACTTT.

Notes on this clonotype: The junction differs from germline at one of its ends, possibly a read error. This chain uses TRBV14 with TRBJ2-2, with a weak D call TRBD2 (6 bases). The germline CDR1 and CDR2 sequences are SGHDN and FVKESK. CDR3 length: 13 residues. The CDR3 DNA is TGTGCCAGCAGCCAACTCCACACCGGGGGGCTGTTTTTT. Its protein product is CASSQLHTGGLFF.

As to this clonotype: One end of the junction does not line up with germline, which may come from a read error. This chain links TRBV2 with TRBJ1-5; 11 bases fit TRBD1. CDR3 size: 18 residues. Germline CDR1 is SNHLY and CDR2 is FYNNEI. CDR3 region: CAGSSTGQGVFLNQPQHF. The CDR3 nucleotides read TGTGCCGGCAGTTCCACGGGACAGGGGGTTTTTTTAAATCAGCCCCAGCATTTT. Looking up the rest from reference TRBV2 and TRBJ1-5 gives the full variable domain: EPEVTQTPSHQVTQMGQEVILRCVPISNHLYFYWYRQILGQKVEFLVSFYNNEISEKSEIFDDQFSVERPDGSNFTLKIRSTKLEDSAMYFCAGSSTGQGVFLNQPQHFGDGTRLSIL.

This clonotype appeared a few times. This chain connects TRBV12-3 or TRBV12-4 to TRBJ1-5, with D maybe TRBD1 (5 bases). This CDR3 spans 12 amino acids. V was pared by 6 bases and J by 4 bases, with 7 bases between. The CDR3 bases are TGTGCCAGCAGGACAGCAAATCAGCCCCAGCATTTT. This translates into CASRTANQPQHF.

This clonotype has ten or more counts. The CDR3 spells CASSLLAGGSTDTQYF. CDR3 in DNA: TGTGCCAGCAGCCTACTAGCGGGGGGATCCACAGATACGCAGTATTTT. This chain connects TRBV13 to TRBJ2-3; 12 nucleotides line up with TRBD2. Germline V gene lookup returns CDR1 PRHDT and CDR2 FYEKMQ (reference sequence). J lost 2 bases, V lost 5 bases, and 5 bases had no gene match. This CDR3 contains 16 residues.

The chain joins TRBV7-2 to TRBJ2-5, with D possibly called TRBD1 or TRBD2 (6 bases each). Matching the DNA end better, TRBJ2-7 makes the J call doubtful. Germline V gene sequence: CDR1 SGHTA, CDR2 FQGNSA. The CDR3 contains 13 residues. The CDR3 coding sequence is TGTGCCAGCAGCCGGGGGCGCAGGGGCGAGCAGTACTTC. It codes for CASSRGRRGEQYF.

This clonotype has a handful of counts. The chain is built from TRBV11-2 and TRBJ2-7; 7 positions agree with TRBD2. This CDR3 has 16 residues. V gave up 1 base and J gave up 7 bases; unmatched junction bases: 13. Looked up from germline, CDR1 is SGHAT and CDR2 is FQNNGV. The CDR3 nucleotides are TGTGCCAGCAGCTTAGTCGGGAGGACCAACCAATGGGAGCAGTACTTC. This codes for CASSLVGRTNQWEQYF.

This clonotype was observed at least ten times. The chain has TRBV4-2 and TRBJ2-7; no clear D gene. Germline values: CDR1 LGHNA, CDR2 YNFKEQ. Trimming shortened V by 1 base and J by 10 bases, and 23 bases separated the two germline ends. CDR3 length: 16 residues. CDR3 coding DNA: TGTGCCAGCAGCCAAGCCTTGACGCGACCCTTTGATATCCAGTACTTC. Translating it yields CASSQALTRPFDIQYF.

This clonotype has a handful of counts. The V gene is TRBV29-1, the J gene TRBJ1-1; maybe TRBD1 (5 bases). The V gene's germline CDR1 is SQVTM and CDR2 ANQGSEA. V lost 3 bases and J lost 0, with 8 bases in between. The CDR3 loop spans 13 amino acids. The CDR3 reads CSVEQGMNTEAFF. In nucleotides, the CDR3 is TGCAGCGTTGAGCAGGGAATGAACACTGAAGCTTTCTTT.

This clonotype appeared many times. The V and J genes are TRBV10-3 and TRBJ2-3, with 9 bases identical to TRBD2. The V gene end was trimmed by 8 bases and the J gene end by 3 bases; junction bases not matched to a gene: 6. The CDR3 is 14 residues long. Germline-derived CDR1 and CDR2 are ENHRY and SYGVKD. For the CDR3, the DNA is TGTGCCATCGAAGCGGGGGGAAGAACAGATACGCAGTATTTT. Protein: CAIEAGGRTDTQYF.

This chain uses TRBV7-2 with TRBJ2-4, with D possibly TRBD2 on 5 matching bases. Germline lookup yields CDR1 SGHTA and CDR2 FQGNSA. V was trimmed by 6 bases and J by 8 bases, leaving 17 bases between them. CDR3 length: 14 residues. Written as DNA, the CDR3 is TGTGCCAGCAGAAAAGGGCTCCAGGAGGACATTCAGTACTTC. Residues: CASRKGLQEDIQYF.

The chain carries TRBV27 and TRBJ2-2; D is possibly TRBD2 (5 bases). This CDR3 is 15 amino acids long. The germline V and J ends were trimmed by 6 bases and 4 bases, with 15 bases remaining between them. Germline CDR1 reads MNHEY; CDR2 reads SMNVEV (reference sequence). The CDR3 DNA sequence: TGTGCCAGCAGGGAACTAACCCGGGGCACCGGGGAGCTGTTTTTT. Its protein is CASRELTRGTGELFF.

J is TRBJ1-1 and V is TRBV2, with no clear D. CDR3 length: 15 amino acids. With 4 bases removed from V and 0 bases from J, the gap between germline ends came to 12 bases. Germline-derived CDR1 and CDR2 are SNHLY and FYNNEI. This CDR3 is CASSGGSLLNTEAFF. As DNA, the CDR3 is TGTGCCAGCAGTGGAGGCAGTCTATTGAACACTGAAGCTTTCTTT.

V gene TRBV4-2 combines with J gene TRBJ2-7, with D tentatively TRBD1 (5 bases). The CDR3 covers 15 residues. V lost 0 bases and J lost 0, with 9 bases in between. Germline V gives CDR1 LGHNA, CDR2 YNFKEQ. This CDR3 is CASSQEYRSSYEQYF. The CDR3 DNA reads TGTGCCAGCAGCCAAGAGTACAGGAGCTCCTACGAGCAGTACTTC.

Many counts were recorded for this clonotype. The V and J genes are TRBV7-6 and TRBJ2-3, with TRBD2 matching 12 bases. V lost 5 bases and J lost 3; bases outside the gene matches: 6. Germline V CDR1 and CDR2: SGHVS, FNYEAQ. The CDR3 is 16 amino acids. The CDR3 coding sequence is TGTGCCAGCAGCCGGACTAGCGGGGTCAGGACAGATACGCAGTATTTT. Translating gives CASSRTSGVRTDTQYF.